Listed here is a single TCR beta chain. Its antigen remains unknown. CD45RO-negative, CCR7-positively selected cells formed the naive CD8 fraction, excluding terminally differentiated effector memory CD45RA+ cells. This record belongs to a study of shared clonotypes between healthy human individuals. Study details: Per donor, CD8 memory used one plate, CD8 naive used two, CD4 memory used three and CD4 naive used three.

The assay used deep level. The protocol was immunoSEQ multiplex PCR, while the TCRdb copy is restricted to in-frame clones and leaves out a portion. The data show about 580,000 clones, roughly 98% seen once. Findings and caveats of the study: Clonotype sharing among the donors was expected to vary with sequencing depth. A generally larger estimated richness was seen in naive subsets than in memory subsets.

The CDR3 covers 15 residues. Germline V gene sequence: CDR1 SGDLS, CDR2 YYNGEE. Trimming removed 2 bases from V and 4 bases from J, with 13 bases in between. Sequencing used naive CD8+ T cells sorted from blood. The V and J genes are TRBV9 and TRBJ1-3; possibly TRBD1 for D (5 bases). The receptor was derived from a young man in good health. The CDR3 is CASSVDHGAGNTIYF. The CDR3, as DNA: TGTGCCAGCAGCGTCGACCACGGGGCCGGAAACACCATATATTTT. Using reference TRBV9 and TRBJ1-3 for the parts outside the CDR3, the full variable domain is DSGVTQTPKHLITATGQRVTLRCSPRSGDLSVYWYQQSLDQGLQFLIQYYNGEERAKGNILERFSAQQFPDLHSELNLSSLELGDSALYFCASSVDHGAGNTIYFGEGSWLTVV.